The 22 T cell receptor beta chains in this list originate from one sample, sequenced in a study of T cells after yellow fever vaccination. In TCRdb, the 5' RACE reads were re-called with MiXCR into one record per CDR3 protein. The top ten clones hold more than 2.5% of a sample with more than 95,000 distinct CDR3 sequences, about 6.8% of them seen once. Here the sequenced sample was CD4+ T cells sorted from PBMCs, taken about 49 days after the first yellow fever vaccination. The receptor source for this set is a young man who received the YFV17D yellow fever vaccine.

This clonotype was counted many times. This chain uses TRBV12-3 or TRBV12-4 with TRBJ2-3, with D tentatively TRBD2 (6 bases). The CDR3 runs to 14 residues. V was cut by 3 bases and J by 3 bases, with 10 bases left in between. The DNA of the CDR3 is TGTGCCAGCAGTTTCCTTGCGGGGACAGATACGCAGTATTTT. It encodes CASSFLAGTDTQYF.

This clonotype has a handful of counts. The chain combines TRBV20-1 with TRBJ2-1; 11 nucleotides line up with TRBD2. The CDR3 is made up of 14 amino acids. The germline gives CDR1 DFQATT, CDR2 SNEGSKA (reference sequence). V lost 5 bases to trimming and J lost 6 bases; unmatched junction nucleotides: 6. The CDR3 DNA sequence: TGCAGTGCTCTCCTAGCGGGGGGCCGCAATGAGCAGTTCTTC. Its translation is CSALLAGGRNEQFF.

This clonotype was recorded at least ten times. The V and J genes are TRBV4-1 and TRBJ2-7, with a possible D match to TRBD1 (6 bases). This CDR3 comprises 15 residues. V was cut by 0 bases and J by 7 bases, with 16 bases left in between. Germline-derived CDR1 and CDR2 are MGHRA and YSYEKL. The CDR3 sequence: CASSQEGGRGGEQYV. The DNA for the CDR3 is TGCGCCAGCAGCCAAGAGGGTGGCAGGGGTGGTGAGCAGTACGTC.

At least ten counts were recorded for this clonotype. The chain combines TRBV6-1 with TRBJ1-6; D remains ambiguous. V was cut by 3 bases and J by 10 bases, with 7 bases left in between. There are 12 residues in the CDR3. The germline gives CDR1 MNHNS, CDR2 SASEGT. The CDR3 sequence: CASSDWSSPLHF. For the CDR3, the DNA is TGTGCCAGCAGTGACTGGTCCTCACCCCTCCACTTT.

This clonotype came up a few times. V and J are TRBV7-2 and TRBJ2-3, with 8 bases lining up with TRBD2. Per the germline V gene, CDR1 is SGHTA and CDR2 is FQGNSA. Germline trimming cut 5 bases from V and 5 bases from J; bases unmatched to any gene: 18. This CDR3 comprises 18 residues. CDR3: CASSPPSWRGARGDTQYF. CDR3 coding DNA: TGTGCCAGCAGCCCACCCTCCTGGCGGGGGGCCCGGGGAGATACGCAGTATTTT.

This clonotype was seen at least ten times. The gene calls are TRBV7-8 and TRBJ2-7, with a tentative D call TRBD1 (5 bases). V dropped 0 bases and J dropped 2 bases, with 8 bases sitting between them. The CDR3 spans 14 residues. CDR1 is SGHVS, CDR2 FQNEAQ, per germline. The CDR3 DNA is TGTGCCAGCAGCTTAGCGGAGACAGCCTACGAGCAGTACGTC. Its translation is CASSLAETAYEQYV.

The chain carries TRBV7-2 and TRBJ1-5; D is uncertain. V was shortened by 4 bases and J by 4 bases, with 11 bases between the two germline ends. The germline gives CDR1 SGHTA, CDR2 FQGNSA. The CDR3 extends over 14 amino acids. CDR3 in amino acids: CASSSRSGNQPQHF. In DNA form, the CDR3 reads TGTGCCAGCAGCTCCAGGTCGGGGAATCAGCCCCAGCATTTT.

This clonotype was found many times. This chain links TRBV20-1 with TRBJ2-5; TRBD2 matches at 11 bases. The CDR3 is 12 amino acids. With V trimmed by 6 bases and J by 12 bases, 9 bases remained unmatched. Germline V CDR1 and CDR2: DFQATT, SNEGSKA (reference sequence). CDR3 coding DNA: TGCAGTGCCCCCTCCGGGACTAGCGGAGAGTACTTC. Its protein is CSAPSGTSGEYF.

This clonotype was counted many times. V and J are TRBV12-3 or TRBV12-4 and TRBJ2-3; 8 bases match TRBD1. CDR3 length: 15 residues. Trimming took 1 base from V and 6 from J; bases not matched to a gene: 6. The CDR3 region is CASSLGGTGGDTQYF. The CDR3 DNA is TGTGCCAGCAGTTTAGGAGGGACAGGTGGGGATACGCAGTATTTT.

This clonotype was found a few times. CDR3 nucleotides: TGTGCCAGCAGGCGGTCGGACAGGGGCCTCTACGAGCAGTACTTC. Translation: CASRRSDRGLYEQYF. J is TRBJ2-7 and V is TRBV11-1; 9 bases are a match to TRBD1. Germline V gene data show CDR1 as SGHAT and CDR2 as FQDESV (reference sequence). The V gene end was trimmed by 6 bases and the J gene end by 3 bases; junction bases not matched to a gene: 9. There are 15 residues in the CDR3.

The table lists this clonotype with many counts. The chain is built from TRBV29-1 and TRBJ2-1; 7 bases fit TRBD1. Germline CDR1 SQVTM, CDR2 ANQGSEA. CDR3 length equals 13 residues. The junction had 10 bases not matched to a gene; V was cut back by 7 bases and J by 7 bases. The CDR3 DNA reads as TGCAGCGCCACAAGGACAGGCAGTAATGAGCAGTTCTTC. Residues: CSATRTGSNEQFF.

With respect to this clonotype: This may be a read error: a much more frequent sequence differs by one nucleotide. The V and J genes are TRBV9 and TRBJ2-3; 7 bases match TRBD1. This CDR3 is 21 amino acids long. Germline-derived CDR1 and CDR2 are SGDLS and YYNGEE. The CDR3 loop is CSSSVGIRDRLFSVKTDTQYF. CDR3 nucleotides: TGTTCCAGCAGCGTAGGAATCCGGGACAGACTTTTTTCGGTGAAGACAGATACGCAGTATTTT.

The chain links TRBV5-6 to TRBJ2-3; D is unresolved. Germline V gene data show CDR1 as SGHDT and CDR2 as YYEEEE. Trimming removed 0 bases at V and 0 bases at J, with 5 bases between. This CDR3 contains 14 residues. The CDR3 DNA reads TGTGCCAGCAGCTTGGTAGTGAGCACAGATACGCAGTATTTT. This encodes CASSLVVSTDTQYF. Based on the CDR3 plus reference TRBV5-6 and TRBJ2-3, the full variable domain is DAGVTQSPTHLIKTRGQQVTLRCSPKSGHDTVSWYQQALGQGPQFIFQYYEEEERQRGNFPDRFSGHQFPNYSSELNVNALLLGDSALYLCASSLVVSTDTQYFGPGTRLTVL.

Ten or more counts support this clonotype. This sequence joins TRBV5-1 and TRBJ2-1; D possibly uses TRBD1 or TRBD2 (5 bases each). The CDR3 is made up of 14 amino acids. The V gene's germline CDR1 is SGHRS and CDR2 YFSETQ. Trimming shortened V by 1 base and J by 7 bases, and 12 bases separated the two germline ends. This CDR3 is CASSLWGTGNEQFF. CDR3 in DNA: TGCGCCAGCAGCTTGTGGGGGACGGGAAATGAGCAGTTCTTC.

At least ten counts were recorded for this clonotype. The chain combines TRBV4-3 with TRBJ2-2, with D tentatively TRBD1 or TRBD2 (5 bases each). The germline gives CDR1 LGHNA, CDR2 YSLEER. This CDR3 is 16 amino acids long. Trimming took off 0 bases at V and 3 bases at J, with 11 bases between the two ends. In DNA, the CDR3 is TGCGCCAGCAGCCAAGAATGGGGGACCTACACCGGGGAGCTGTTTTTT. It specifies CASSQEWGTYTGELFF.

The chain recombines TRBV12-2 with TRBJ2-1; TRBD1 reflects the table's D call only, with no check against the DNA. TRBV12-2 is noted as a pseudogene. CDR3 length: 13 residues. As DNA, the CDR3 is TGTGCAAGTCGCTTCGTCGGGGCCTATGAGCAGTTCTTC. Translated, it gives CASRFVGAYEQFF.

Notes on this clonotype: A much larger clone lies one base from this, so it may be a read error. CDR3 DNA sequence: TGTGCCAGCGCGAGGAATGGGGGGAGGGCCGATACGCAGTATTTT. Translation: CASARNGGRADTQYF. V usage is TRBV12-3 or TRBV12-4 and J usage is TRBJ2-3; 7 nucleotides line up with TRBD2. Trimming took 8 bases from V and 6 from J; bases not matched to a gene: 14. The CDR3 length is 15 residues.

Ten or more counts support this clonotype. The rearrangement links TRBV28 to TRBJ2-2, with unresolved D. The germline V and J ends were trimmed by 4 bases and 6 bases, with 15 bases remaining between them. This CDR3 comprises 15 residues. The germline CDR1 and CDR2 sequences are MDHEN and SYDVKM. The CDR3 coding sequence is TGTGCCAGCAGTTCCGCCGGGTTTAACGCCGGGGAGCTGTTTTTT. Translation gives CASSSAGFNAGELFF.

This clonotype has a count of ten or more. The chain employs TRBV11-3 and TRBJ2-2, with D hard to call. This CDR3 has 14 residues. The germline V gene encodes CDR1 SGHNT and CDR2 YENEEA. V lost 6 bases, J lost 1 base, and 9 bases lay in between. The CDR3 here is CASRLLRNTGELFF. In DNA, the CDR3 is TGTGCCAGCAGACTCTTGAGGAACACCGGGGAGCTGTTTTTT.

This clonotype has ten or more counts. The rearrangement links TRBV7-3 to TRBJ2-1; TRBD1 agrees at 9 bases. Germline CDR1 and CDR2: SGHTA and FQGTGA. The CDR3 sequence is 15 residues long. After removal of 5 bases from V and 4 bases from J, the junction contained 6 bases not matched to a gene. The chain's CDR3 is CASSQSGTGYNEQFF. The DNA for the CDR3 is TGTGCCAGCAGCCAATCCGGGACAGGGTACAATGAGCAGTTCTTC. Supplemented by reference TRBV7-3 and TRBJ2-1, the full variable domain reads GAGVSQTPSNKVTEKGKYVELRCDPISGHTALYWYRQSLGQGPEFLIYFQGTGAADDSGLPNDRFFAVRPEGSVSTLKIQRTERGDSAVYLCASSQSGTGYNEQFFGPGTRLTVL.

This clonotype showed up many times. This sequence joins TRBV7-2 and TRBJ2-3, with 7 bases matching TRBD2. The V gene's germline CDR1 is SGHTA and CDR2 FQGNSA. CDR3 length: 16 residues. J gave up 2 bases and V 4 bases, and 9 bases lay outside the gene matches. CDR3 nucleotide sequence: TGTGCCAGCAGCTATTCCCCGAGGGACTACACAGATACGCAGTATTTT. This translates into CASSYSPRDYTDTQYF.

This clonotype has ten or more counts. The chain combines TRBV25-1 with TRBJ1-3; tentative D call: TRBD1 (5 bases). The CDR3 consists of 16 residues. Germline loops: CDR1 MGHDK, CDR2 SYGVNS. V lost 5 bases to trimming and J lost 0 bases, with 14 bases between them. The DNA of the CDR3 is TGTGCCAGCAGTATCAGGGACCGCTTCTCTGGAAACACCATATATTTT. Residues: CASSIRDRFSGNTIYF.